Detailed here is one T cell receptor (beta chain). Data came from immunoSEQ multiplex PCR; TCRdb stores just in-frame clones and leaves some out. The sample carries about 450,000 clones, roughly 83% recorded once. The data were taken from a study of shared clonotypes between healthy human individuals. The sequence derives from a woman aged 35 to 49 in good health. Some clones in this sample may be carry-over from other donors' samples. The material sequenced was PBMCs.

The CDR3 coding sequence is TGTGCCAGCAGCCGCGACAGGGGAGAGACCCAGTACTTC. Protein: CASSRDRGETQYF. The chain joins TRBV4-2 to TRBJ2-5; 8 bases agree with TRBD1. V was pared by 4 bases and J by 4 bases, with 2 bases of the junction left unmatched. CDR1 LGHNA and CDR2 YNFKEQ come from the germline V gene. The CDR3 has 13 amino acids.